These 28 T cell receptor beta chains originate from one sample sequenced in a study of blood T cell repertoires in COVID-19. The method was immunoSEQ multiplex PCR; TCRdb's version includes in-frame clones alone and lacks a portion of them. The sample shows roughly 150,000 clones, roughly 80% of them seen only once. The sample taken for sequencing was peripheral blood. The receptors here all came from a man aged 65-85 years with active or convalescent COVID-19.

The CDR3 nucleotides are TGTGCCAGCAGTTATGGGACAGCGAACACTGAAGCTTTCTTT. Protein sequence: CASSYGTANTEAFF. This chain uses TRBV6-2 or TRBV6-3 with TRBJ1-1; 7 nucleotides align to TRBD1. The CDR3 has 14 amino acids. The germline gives CDR1 MNHEY, CDR2 SVGEGT. V lost 3 bases, J lost 1 base, and 2 bases stayed unmatched.

V and J are TRBV9 and TRBJ2-2; perhaps TRBD1 as D (5 bases). CDR3 length equals 14 residues. The V end lost 3 bases, the J end lost 6 bases, and 12 bases lay between the germline ends. Germline V gene data show CDR1 as SGDLS and CDR2 as YYNGEE. CDR3 region: CASSGQLAAGELFF. The CDR3 region has the DNA TGTGCCAGCAGCGGACAGTTGGCGGCCGGGGAGCTGTTTTTT.

This clone was detected only once. The chain carries TRBV19 and TRBJ2-1, with TRBD2 matching 11 bases. The CDR3 covers 15 residues. V was clipped by 5 bases and J by 6 bases; unmatched bases: 6. Germline V CDR1 and CDR2: LNHDA, SQIVND (reference sequence). CDR3 nucleotides: TGTGCCAGTAGTGATAGCGGGAGGGCAGTCAATGAGCAGTTCTTC. This gives the protein CASSDSGRAVNEQFF.

The chain joins TRBV28 to TRBJ2-3; a possible D gene is TRBD2 (6 bases). The CDR3 has 13 amino acids. CDR1 and CDR2 from the germline V gene are MDHEN and SYDVKM. Trimming stripped 11 bases from V and 2 bases from J, with 14 bases between. The CDR3 bases are TGTGCCTCCCGGGGAGGACCCACAGATACGCAGTATTTT. Its protein product is CASRGGPTDTQYF. Supplemented by reference TRBV28 and TRBJ2-3, the full variable domain reads DVKVTQSSRYLVKRTGEKVFLECVQDMDHENMFWYRQDPGLGLRLIYFSYDVKMKEKGDIPEGYSVSREKKERFSLILESASTNQTSMYLCASRGGPTDTQYFGPGTRLTVL.

The rearrangement links TRBV5-1 to TRBJ2-1, with 14 bases aligning to TRBD2. This CDR3 region has 16 residues. J lost 6 bases, V lost 4 bases, and 6 bases had no gene match. Per germline, CDR1 SGHRS and CDR2 YFSETQ. The CDR3 region is CASSVQTSGGANEQFF. The DNA for the CDR3 is TGCGCCAGCAGCGTCCAGACTAGCGGGGGGGCCAATGAGCAGTTCTTC.

This chain joins TRBV4-3 and TRBJ1-4, with unresolved D. Looked up from germline, CDR1 is LGHNA and CDR2 is YSLEER. This CDR3 has 13 residues. Trimming left V 0 bases short and J 10 bases short, with 9 bases between. This CDR3 reads CASSQDEQAKLFF. The DNA for the CDR3 is TGCGCCAGCAGCCAAGATGAGCAGGCAAAACTGTTTTTT.

This clone was counted a single time. The V gene is TRBV19, the J gene TRBJ1-1; D ambiguous. Germline V CDR1 and CDR2: LNHDA, SQIVND (reference sequence). The length of the CDR3 is 13 residues. Trimming left V 0 bases short and J 4 bases short, with 6 bases between. CDR3 nucleotides: TGTGCCAGTAGTATAGAAAGAGGCACTGAAGCTTTCTTT. The encoded protein is CASSIERGTEAFF. The full variable domain, in which reference TRBV19 and TRBJ1-1 provide the parts outside the CDR3, is DGGITQSPKYLFRKEGQNVTLSCEQNLNHDAMYWYRQDPGQGLRLIYYSQIVNDFQKGDIAEGYSVSREKKESFPLTVTSAQKNPTAFYLCASSIERGTEAFFGQGTRLTVV.

The chain recombines TRBV6-5 with TRBJ2-7; TRBD1 might be the D (6 bases). CDR3 length: 12 amino acids. The germline V gene encodes CDR1 MNHEY and CDR2 SVGAGI. Deletions cut 8 bases from V and 2 bases from J, with 10 bases between. The CDR3, as DNA: TGTGCCAGCTCCGGGACACCCTACGAGCAGTACTTC. This sequence encodes CASSGTPYEQYF.

CDR3 nucleotide sequence: TGCAGCGTTGAAAGCGGGGCCACAGATACGCAGTATTTT. The encoded protein is CSVESGATDTQYF. This sequence joins TRBV29-1 and TRBJ2-3, with 7 bases identical to TRBD2. Germline CDR1 reads SQVTM; CDR2 reads ANQGSEA. V lost 2 bases and J lost 2; bases outside the gene matches: 1. This CDR3 contains 13 residues.

V usage is TRBV24-1 and J usage is TRBJ1-5; D remains unclear. V was shortened by 7 bases and J by 0 bases, with 9 bases between the two germline ends. CDR1 KGHDR and CDR2 SFDVKD come from the germline V gene. CDR3 length: 14 amino acids. The CDR3 reads CATSQAGSNQPQHF. The DNA of the CDR3 is TGTGCCACCAGCCAAGCTGGTAGCAATCAGCCCCAGCATTTT.

The CDR3 protein is CASRRQGANGELFF. Here the CDR3 DNA reads TGTGCCAGCAGACGACAGGGGGCGAACGGGGAGCTGTTTTTT. The gene calls are TRBV7-3 and TRBJ2-2; 10 bases line up with TRBD1. V shed 6 bases and J 7 bases; nucleotides not matched to a gene: 5. Germline CDR1 SGHTA, CDR2 FQGTGA. The CDR3 runs 14 residues.

The J gene is TRBJ2-1, the V gene TRBV19; TRBD1 is a possible D gene (6 bases). CDR3 length: 15 residues. Trimming pared 7 bases from V and 3 bases from J, leaving 16 bases between. CDR1 LNHDA and CDR2 SQIVND come from the germline V gene (reference sequence). This chain's CDR3 is CASKGPRGGYNEQFF. CDR3 bases: TGTGCCAGTAAGGGCCCCAGGGGCGGCTACAATGAGCAGTTCTTC.

The V gene is TRBV10-2, the J gene TRBJ2-5; D is perhaps TRBD1 (6 bases). The germline V gene has CDR1 WSHSY and CDR2 SAAADI. V lost 0 bases, J lost 3 bases, and 14 bases lay in between. This CDR3 has 16 amino acids. The CDR3 nucleotides read TGCGCCAGCAGTGAGTCAGCAGGGGCGACCAAAGAGACCCAGTACTTC. Its protein product is CASSESAGATKETQYF.

This clone occurred once. This chain connects TRBV4-1 to TRBJ1-3; D perhaps matches TRBD1 (6 bases). Trimming shortened V by 2 bases and J by 2 bases, and 13 bases separated the two germline ends. Germline CDR1 reads MGHRA; CDR2 reads YSYEKL. The CDR3 contains 16 residues. This chain's CDR3 is CASSQTSRGAGNTIYF. Written as DNA, the CDR3 is TGCGCCAGCAGCCAAACAAGCAGGGGAGCTGGAAACACCATATATTTT.

This rearrangement joins TRBV5-5 to TRBJ1-4; no reliable D call. V shed 4 bases and J shed 1 base, with 17 bases lying between them. Germline CDR1 SGHKS, CDR2 YYEKEE (reference sequence). This CDR3 region has 17 residues. CDR3 sequence: CASSPLGPDGTNEKLFF. In nucleotides, the CDR3 is TGTGCCAGCAGCCCCCTGGGCCCCGATGGAACTAATGAAAAACTGTTTTTT.

This chain connects TRBV5-5 to TRBJ1-1; the D gene is possibly TRBD1 (5 bases). V was clipped by 3 bases and J by 7 bases, with 13 bases between them. Germline V lookup: CDR1 SGHKS, CDR2 YYEKEE (reference sequence). CDR3 length: 13 residues. CDR3 sequence: CASSSRGGCEAFF. The CDR3 DNA follows: TGTGCCAGCAGCTCCCGGGGGGGATGTGAAGCTTTCTTT.

The chain has TRBV28 and TRBJ2-3; 8 bases line up with TRBD2. Trimming cost V 5 bases and J 3 bases; bases outside gene matches: 4. CDR1 is MDHEN, CDR2 SYDVKM, per germline. The CDR3 consists of 14 residues. CDR3 in DNA: TGTGCCAGCAGTCCTAGACTAGCGACAGATACGCAGTATTTT. As protein: CASSPRLATDTQYF.

This clone was found a few times. One end of the junction fails to match germline, which may point to a read error. The CDR3 region is CASSLTRDTEAFF. As DNA, the CDR3 is TGCGCCAGCAGCCTTACCCGGGACACAGAAGCTTTCTTT. The rearrangement joins TRBV5-1 to TRBJ1-1, with D perhaps matching TRBD1 (6 bases). CDR1 SGHRS and CDR2 YFSETQ come from the germline V gene. The CDR3 spans 13 residues.

V and J are TRBV7-6 and TRBJ2-2; D is undetermined. V was trimmed by 5 bases and J by 1 base, leaving 8 bases between them. Germline CDR1 reads SGHVS; CDR2 reads FNYEAQ. The CDR3 consists of 14 residues. As DNA, the CDR3 is TGTGCCAGCAGCCGCCAGGTGAACACCGGGGAGCTGTTTTTT. Amino acid sequence: CASSRQVNTGELFF.

The chain is built from TRBV7-2 and TRBJ2-1, with 8 nucleotides matching TRBD2. This CDR3 comprises 19 residues. Trimming at V came to 2 bases and at J to 3 bases, leaving 15 bases not matched to a gene. CDR1 and CDR2 from the germline V gene are SGHTA and FQGNSA. CDR3 in DNA: TGTGCCAGCAGCTTAACCCCCGCCAGTGGCGGGGGGAACTACAATGAGCAGTTCTTC. Residues: CASSLTPASGGGNYNEQFF.

The CDR3 DNA reads TGTGCCAGCAGTACGATAACAGGGTTTGGTTATGGCTACACCTTC. It encodes CASSTITGFGYGYTF. The rearrangement uses TRBV6-5 and TRBJ1-2; D may be TRBD1 (6 bases). The V and J ends lost 5 bases and 5 bases respectively, with 18 bases between them. CDR3 length: 15 amino acids. Germline CDR1 is MNHEY and CDR2 is SVGAGI.

The chain links TRBV29-1 to TRBJ2-1; possibly TRBD2 for D (5 bases). V gave up 7 bases and J gave up 3 bases, with 22 bases separating them. The CDR3 runs to 16 residues. The V gene's germline CDR1 is SQVTM and CDR2 ANQGSEA. This chain's CDR3 is CSAPPPPGNFYNEQFF. CDR3 DNA: TGCAGCGCCCCGCCTCCCCCGGGGAATTTCTACAATGAGCAGTTCTTC.

The CDR3 bases are TGTGCCAGCAGCGCCTATTTGGGACAGTTCGGAAACACCATATATTTT. Protein: CASSAYLGQFGNTIYF. The chain employs TRBV7-8 and TRBJ1-3; 7 bases line up with TRBD1. Germline V lookup: CDR1 SGHVS, CDR2 FQNEAQ. V lost 5 bases and J lost 4; bases outside the gene matches: 11. CDR3 length equals 16 residues.

The J gene is TRBJ2-7, the V gene TRBV21-1; the table's D call, TRBD2, has no DNA check behind it. TRBV21-1 is a documented pseudogene. This CDR3 contains 12 residues. CDR3 residues: CASSKELYEQYF. DNA for the CDR3: TGTGCCAGCAGCAAAGAGCTCTACGAGCAGTACTTC.

This chain joins TRBV7-2 and TRBJ2-3, with TRBD2 matching 9 bases. From germline, CDR1 is SGHTA and CDR2 FQGNSA. The CDR3 consists of 15 residues. V lost 3 bases to trimming and J lost 5 bases; unmatched junction nucleotides: 6. The CDR3 bases are TGTGCCAGCAGCTTGACTAGCGGAGACAGAGATACGCAGTATTTT. Translated, it gives CASSLTSGDRDTQYF.

In regard to this clone: This sample also contains other DNA sequences that code for the same CDR3. The chain recombines TRBV6-2 or TRBV6-3 with TRBJ1-5; TRBD1 might be the D (5 bases). The germline V gene has CDR1 MNHEY and CDR2 SVGEGT. The V and J ends lost 5 bases and 6 bases respectively, with 8 bases between them. The CDR3 length is 12 residues. The CDR3 DNA reads as TGTGCCAGCAGTCCCAGGGCTCAGCCCCAGCATTTT. Its protein product is CASSPRAQPQHF.

As regards this clone: Mismatch with germline at one junction end may stem from a read error. The CDR3 region has the DNA TGCGCCAGCAGTTTGGGGGGGGGACGAGGGTCCAAAAACATTCAGTACTTC. This codes for CASSLGGGRGSKNIQYF. The V gene is TRBV5-1, the J gene TRBJ2-4; 7 bases match TRBD2. CDR3 size: 17 residues. Germline V gives CDR1 SGHRS, CDR2 YFSETQ.

This clone turned up a few times. V is TRBV25-1 and J is TRBJ1-4, with D perhaps matching TRBD1 (5 bases). Trimming cost V 4 bases and J 4 bases, with 13 bases left between them. Germline V gene sequence: CDR1 MGHDK, CDR2 SYGVNS. CDR3 length: 15 amino acids. CDR3 region: CASSGHRGNNEKLFF. CDR3 sequence (DNA): TGTGCCAGCAGTGGACATCGGGGGAATAATGAAAAACTGTTTTTT.